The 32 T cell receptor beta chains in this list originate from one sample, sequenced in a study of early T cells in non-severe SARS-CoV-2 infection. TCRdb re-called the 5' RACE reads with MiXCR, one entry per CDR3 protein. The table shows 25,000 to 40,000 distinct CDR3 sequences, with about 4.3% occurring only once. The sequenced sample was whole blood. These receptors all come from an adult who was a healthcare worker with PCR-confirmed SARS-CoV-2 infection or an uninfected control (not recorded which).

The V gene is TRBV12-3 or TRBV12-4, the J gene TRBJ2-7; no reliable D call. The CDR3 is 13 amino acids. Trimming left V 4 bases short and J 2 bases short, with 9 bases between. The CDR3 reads CASSSGRAYEQYF. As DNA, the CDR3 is TGTGCCAGCAGTTCCGGCAGAGCCTACGAGCAGTACTTC.

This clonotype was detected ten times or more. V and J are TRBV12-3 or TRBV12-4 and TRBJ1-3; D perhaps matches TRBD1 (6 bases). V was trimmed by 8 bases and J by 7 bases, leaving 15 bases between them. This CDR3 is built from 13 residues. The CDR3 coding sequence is TGTGCCAGCGGCCCCCAGGGGATTAACACCATATATTTT. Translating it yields CASGPQGINTIYF.

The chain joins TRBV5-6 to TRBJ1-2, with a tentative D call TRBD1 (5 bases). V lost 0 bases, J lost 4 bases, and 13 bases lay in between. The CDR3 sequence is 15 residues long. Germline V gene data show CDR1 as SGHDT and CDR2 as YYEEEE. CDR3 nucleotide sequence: TGTGCCAGCAGCTTGGGGGACGGGCTGGGCTATGGCTACACCTTC. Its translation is CASSLGDGLGYGYTF.

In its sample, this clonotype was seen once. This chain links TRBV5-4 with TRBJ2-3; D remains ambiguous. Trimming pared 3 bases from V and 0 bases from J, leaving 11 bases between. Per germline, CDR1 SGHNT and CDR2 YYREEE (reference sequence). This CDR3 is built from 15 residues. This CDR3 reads CASSYRNPSTDTQYF. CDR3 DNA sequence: TGTGCCAGCAGCTACCGGAACCCAAGCACAGATACGCAGTATTTT.

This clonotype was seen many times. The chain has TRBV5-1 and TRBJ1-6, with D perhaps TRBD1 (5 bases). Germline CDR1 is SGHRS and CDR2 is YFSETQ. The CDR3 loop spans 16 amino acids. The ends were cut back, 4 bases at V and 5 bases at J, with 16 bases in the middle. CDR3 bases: TGCGCCAGCAGCGCACCGGGACCGTCGAATAATTCACCCCTCCACTTT. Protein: CASSAPGPSNNSPLHF.

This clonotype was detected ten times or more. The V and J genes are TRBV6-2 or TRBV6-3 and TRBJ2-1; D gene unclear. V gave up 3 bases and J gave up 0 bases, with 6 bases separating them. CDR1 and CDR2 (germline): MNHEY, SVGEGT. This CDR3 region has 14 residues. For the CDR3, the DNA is TGTGCCAGCAGTTATCGGAGCTCCTACAATGAGCAGTTCTTC. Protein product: CASSYRSSYNEQFF.

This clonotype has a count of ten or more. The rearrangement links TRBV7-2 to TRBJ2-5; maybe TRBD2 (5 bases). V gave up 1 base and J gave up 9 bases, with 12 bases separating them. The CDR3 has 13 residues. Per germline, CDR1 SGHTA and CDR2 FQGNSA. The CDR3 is CASSLGREGPQYF. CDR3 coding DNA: TGTGCCAGCAGCTTAGGACGAGAGGGTCCCCAGTACTTC.

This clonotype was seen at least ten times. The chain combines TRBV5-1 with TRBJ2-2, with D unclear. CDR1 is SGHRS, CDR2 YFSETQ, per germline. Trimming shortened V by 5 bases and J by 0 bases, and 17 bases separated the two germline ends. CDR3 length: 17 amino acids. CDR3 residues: CASSHLTGMPNTGELFF. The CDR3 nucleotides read TGCGCCAGCAGTCATCTAACTGGGATGCCGAACACCGGGGAGCTGTTTTTT.

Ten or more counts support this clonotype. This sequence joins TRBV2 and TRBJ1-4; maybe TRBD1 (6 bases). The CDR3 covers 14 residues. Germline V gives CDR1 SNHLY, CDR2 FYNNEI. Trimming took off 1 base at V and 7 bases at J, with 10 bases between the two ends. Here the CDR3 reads CASSEVQGGEKLFF. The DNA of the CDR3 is TGTGCCAGCAGTGAAGTACAGGGTGGTGAAAAACTGTTTTTT. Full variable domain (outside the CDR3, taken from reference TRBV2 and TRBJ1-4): EPEVTQTPSHQVTQMGQEVILRCVPISNHLYFYWYRQILGQKVEFLVSFYNNEISEKSEIFDDQFSVERPDGSNFTLKIRSTKLEDSAMYFCASSEVQGGEKLFFGSGTQLSVL.

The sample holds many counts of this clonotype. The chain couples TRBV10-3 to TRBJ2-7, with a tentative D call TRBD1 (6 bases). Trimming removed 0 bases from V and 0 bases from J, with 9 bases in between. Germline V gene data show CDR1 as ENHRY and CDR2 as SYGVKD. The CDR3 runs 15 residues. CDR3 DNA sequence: TGTGCCATCAGTGAGTCGACAGGATACTCCTACGAGCAGTACTTC. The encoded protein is CAISESTGYSYEQYF.

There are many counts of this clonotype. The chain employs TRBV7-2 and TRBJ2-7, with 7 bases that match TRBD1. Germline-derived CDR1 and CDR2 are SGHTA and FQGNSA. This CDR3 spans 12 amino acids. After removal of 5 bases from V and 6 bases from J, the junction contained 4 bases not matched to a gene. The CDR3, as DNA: TGTGCCAGCAGCCCCGACAGGGTCGAGCAGTACTTC. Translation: CASSPDRVEQYF.

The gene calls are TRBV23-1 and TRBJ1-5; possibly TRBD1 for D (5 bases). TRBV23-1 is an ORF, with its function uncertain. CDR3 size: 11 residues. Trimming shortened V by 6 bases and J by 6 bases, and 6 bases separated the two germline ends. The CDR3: CASSRVQPQHF. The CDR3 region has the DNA TGCGCCAGCAGCAGGGTTCAGCCCCAGCATTTT.

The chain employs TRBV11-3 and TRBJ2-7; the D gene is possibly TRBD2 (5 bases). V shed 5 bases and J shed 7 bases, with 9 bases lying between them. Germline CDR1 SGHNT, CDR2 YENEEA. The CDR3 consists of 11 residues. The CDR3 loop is CASSPPGEQYF. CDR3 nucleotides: TGTGCCAGCAGCCCCCCGGGGGAGCAGTACTTC.

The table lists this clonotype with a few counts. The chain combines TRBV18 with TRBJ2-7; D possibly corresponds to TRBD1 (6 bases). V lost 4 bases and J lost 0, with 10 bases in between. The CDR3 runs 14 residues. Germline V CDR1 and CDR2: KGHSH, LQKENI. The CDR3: CASSQQGSSYEQYF. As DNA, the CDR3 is TGTGCCAGCTCACAACAGGGAAGCTCCTACGAGCAGTACTTC.

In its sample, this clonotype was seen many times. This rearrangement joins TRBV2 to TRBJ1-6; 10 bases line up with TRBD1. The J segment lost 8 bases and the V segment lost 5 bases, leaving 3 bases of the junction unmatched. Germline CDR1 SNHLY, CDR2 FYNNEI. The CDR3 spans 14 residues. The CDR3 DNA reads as TGTGCCAGCAGTACGGACAGGGGGTATTCACCCCTCCACTTT. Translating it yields CASSTDRGYSPLHF.

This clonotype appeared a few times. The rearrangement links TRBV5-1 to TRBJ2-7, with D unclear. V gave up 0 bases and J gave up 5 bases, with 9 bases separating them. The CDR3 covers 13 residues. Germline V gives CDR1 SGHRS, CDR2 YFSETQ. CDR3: CASSLVLGDEQYF. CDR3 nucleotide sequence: TGCGCCAGCAGCTTGGTTCTGGGCGACGAGCAGTACTTC.

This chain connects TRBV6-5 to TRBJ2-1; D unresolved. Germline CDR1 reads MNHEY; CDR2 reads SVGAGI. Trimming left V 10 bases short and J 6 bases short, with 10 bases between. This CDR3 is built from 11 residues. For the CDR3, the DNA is TGTGCCACCCACGCAGCCAATGAGCAGTTCTTC. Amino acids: CATHAANEQFF.

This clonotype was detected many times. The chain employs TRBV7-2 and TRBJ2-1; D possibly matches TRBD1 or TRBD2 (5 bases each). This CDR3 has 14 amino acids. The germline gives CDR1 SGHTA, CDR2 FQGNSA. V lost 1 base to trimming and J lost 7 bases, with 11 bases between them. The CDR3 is CASSLVARENEQFF. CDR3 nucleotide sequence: TGTGCCAGCAGCTTAGTCGCCAGGGAGAATGAGCAGTTCTTC.

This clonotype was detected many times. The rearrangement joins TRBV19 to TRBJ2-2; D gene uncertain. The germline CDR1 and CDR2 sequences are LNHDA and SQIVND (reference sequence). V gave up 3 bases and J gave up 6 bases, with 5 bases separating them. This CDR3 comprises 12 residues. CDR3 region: CASSIISGELFF. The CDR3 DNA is TGTGCCAGTAGTATTATCTCCGGGGAGCTGTTTTTT.

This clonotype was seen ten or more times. CDR3 in DNA: TGTGCCAGCAGAGGGACAGGGTATGGAGCTTTCTTT. As protein: CASRGTGYGAFF. The V call is TRBV7-9, the J call TRBJ1-1; 9 nucleotides line up with TRBD1. The CDR3 has 12 amino acids. The germline gives CDR1 SEHNR, CDR2 FQNEAQ (reference sequence). The V segment lost 6 bases and the J segment 10 bases; nucleotides outside the gene matches: 6.

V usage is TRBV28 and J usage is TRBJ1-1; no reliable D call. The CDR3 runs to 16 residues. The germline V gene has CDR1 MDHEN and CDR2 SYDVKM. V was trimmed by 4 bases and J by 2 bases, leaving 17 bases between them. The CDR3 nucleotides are TGTGCCAGCAGTTCACTCACCCTTACAAGTAACACTGAAGCTTTCTTT. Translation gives CASSSLTLTSNTEAFF.

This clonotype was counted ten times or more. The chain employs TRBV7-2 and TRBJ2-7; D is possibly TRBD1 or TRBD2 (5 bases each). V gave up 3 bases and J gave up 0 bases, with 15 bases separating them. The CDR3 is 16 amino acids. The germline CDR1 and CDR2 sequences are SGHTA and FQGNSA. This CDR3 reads CASSFAGTPSSYEQYF. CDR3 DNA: TGTGCCAGCAGCTTCGCCGGGACGCCCAGCTCCTACGAGCAGTACTTC.

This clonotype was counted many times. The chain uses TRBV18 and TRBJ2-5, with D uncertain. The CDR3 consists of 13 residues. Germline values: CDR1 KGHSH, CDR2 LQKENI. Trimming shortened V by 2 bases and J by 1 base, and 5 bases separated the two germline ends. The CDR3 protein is CASSPGFQETQYF. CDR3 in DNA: TGTGCCAGCTCACCAGGGTTCCAAGAGACCCAGTACTTC.

The CDR3 reads CASGQETQYF. CDR3 sequence (DNA): TGTGCCAGCGGACAAGAGACCCAGTACTTC. The chain joins TRBV7-9 to TRBJ2-5; D gene uncertain. Per the germline V gene, CDR1 is SEHNR and CDR2 is FQNEAQ (reference sequence). CDR3 size: 10 residues. V was cut by 8 bases and J by 2 bases, with 3 bases left in between.

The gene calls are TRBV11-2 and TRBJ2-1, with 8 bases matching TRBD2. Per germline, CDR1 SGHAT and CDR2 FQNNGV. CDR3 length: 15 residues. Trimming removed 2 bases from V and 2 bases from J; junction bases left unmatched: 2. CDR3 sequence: CASSLRRGAYNEQFF. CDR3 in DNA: TGTGCCAGCAGCTTACGGCGGGGGGCCTACAATGAGCAGTTCTTC.

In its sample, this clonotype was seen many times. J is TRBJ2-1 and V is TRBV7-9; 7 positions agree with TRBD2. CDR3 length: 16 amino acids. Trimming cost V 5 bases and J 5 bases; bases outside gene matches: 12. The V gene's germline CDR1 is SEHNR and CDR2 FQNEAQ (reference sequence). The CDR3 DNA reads TGTGCCAGCAGCCCGCTGGCAGGACTAGGGGACAATGAGCAGTTCTTC. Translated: CASSPLAGLGDNEQFF.

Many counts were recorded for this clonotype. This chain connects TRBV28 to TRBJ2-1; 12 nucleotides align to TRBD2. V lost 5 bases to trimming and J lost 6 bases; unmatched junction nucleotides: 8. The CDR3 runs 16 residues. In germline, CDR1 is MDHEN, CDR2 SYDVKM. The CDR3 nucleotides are TGTGCCAGCAGTCCTCTAGCGGGGGGGCCAGTCAATGAGCAGTTCTTC. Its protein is CASSPLAGGPVNEQFF.

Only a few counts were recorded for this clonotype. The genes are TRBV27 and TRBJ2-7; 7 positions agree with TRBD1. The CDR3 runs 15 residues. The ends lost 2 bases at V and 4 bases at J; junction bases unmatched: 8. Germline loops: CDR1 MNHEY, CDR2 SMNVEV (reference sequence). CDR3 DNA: TGTGCCAGCAGTTTAAATCAGGGGGTCCAGTACGAGCAGTACTTC. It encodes CASSLNQGVQYEQYF.

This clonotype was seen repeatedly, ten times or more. The CDR3 nucleotides read TGCGCCAGCAGCTTGGTGGGACAGCCCACAGATACGCAGTATTTT. It yields the protein CASSLVGQPTDTQYF. The V call is TRBV5-1, the J call TRBJ2-3; 7 bases map to TRBD1. With 0 bases clipped from V and 2 bases from J, the junction kept 3 bases outside the gene matches. There are 15 residues in the CDR3. The germline V gene has CDR1 SGHRS and CDR2 YFSETQ.

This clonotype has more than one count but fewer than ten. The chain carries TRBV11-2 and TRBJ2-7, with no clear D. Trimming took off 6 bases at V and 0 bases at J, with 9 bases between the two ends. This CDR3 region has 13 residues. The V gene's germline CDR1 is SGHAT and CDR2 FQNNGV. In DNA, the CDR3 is TGTGCCAGCAGATCGATTCTCTCCTACGAGCAGTACTTC. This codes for CASRSILSYEQYF.

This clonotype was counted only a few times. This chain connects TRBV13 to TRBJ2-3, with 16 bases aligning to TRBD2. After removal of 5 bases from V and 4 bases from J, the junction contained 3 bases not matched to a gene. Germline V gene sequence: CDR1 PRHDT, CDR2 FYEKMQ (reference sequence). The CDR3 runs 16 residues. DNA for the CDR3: TGTGCCAGCAGCCCCGGGACTAGCGGGGGGGCAGATACGCAGTATTTT. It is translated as CASSPGTSGGADTQYF.

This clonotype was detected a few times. The CDR3 protein is CASLAGYNSPLHF. CDR3 bases: TGTGCCAGCCTGGCGGGCTATAATTCACCCCTCCACTTT. This chain joins TRBV27 and TRBJ1-6; D not resolved. V gave up 8 bases and J gave up 3 bases, with 8 bases separating them. The V gene's germline CDR1 is MNHEY and CDR2 SMNVEV (reference sequence). The CDR3 runs to 13 residues.